This is a list of T cell receptor beta chains from one sample in a study of T cell repertoires in cytomegalovirus infection. TCRdb re-called the reads with MiXCR, one entry per CDR3 protein. The sample lists 250,000 to 300,000 distinct CDR3 sequences; roughly 9% were seen once. Sequences were obtained from PBMCs. All receptors come from a human donor in good health (CMV status not recorded). Some clones in this sample may be carry-over from other donors' samples. CDR3s include the opening cysteine and the closing phenylalanine or tryptophan. The order of the fields is V gene, clone size, D gene, J gene, CDR3 protein, CDR3 DNA. A D gene is named only where the DNA matches it firmly. Some rows mark clone size as missing; the rest say once, few, many or name a class of expanded clone.

v_gene: TRBV10-2; abundance: few; d_gene: -; j_gene: TRBJ1-5; CDR3aa: CASSELVGADQPQHF; CDR3nt: TGCGCCAGCAGTGAATTGGTAGGAGCTGATCAGCCCCAGCATTTT
v_gene: TRBV7-6; abundance: few; d_gene: -; j_gene: TRBJ2-1; CDR3aa: CASSLGFWDEQFF; CDR3nt: TGTGCCAGCAGCTTAGGGTTCTGGGATGAGCAGTTCTTC
v_gene: TRBV29-1; abundance: many; d_gene: -; j_gene: TRBJ1-1; CDR3aa: CSALRDTEAFF; CDR3nt: TGCAGCGCCCTAAGGGACACTGAAGCTTTCTTT
v_gene: TRBV6-6; abundance: few; d_gene: -; j_gene: TRBJ1-3; CDR3aa: CASSYSGSLAGNTIYF; CDR3nt: TGTGCCAGCAGTTACTCGGGCAGCTTGGCTGGAAACACCATATATTTT
v_gene: TRBV7-9; abundance: many; d_gene: TRBD1; j_gene: TRBJ1-3; CDR3aa: CASSEAGTGAKTGNTIYF; CDR3nt: TGTGCCAGCAGCGAGGCGGGGACAGGTGCCAAGACTGGAAACACCATATATTTT
v_gene: TRBV28; abundance: -; d_gene: -; j_gene: TRBJ2-2; CDR3aa: CASSGQTSGELFF; CDR3nt: TGTGCCAGCAGTGGACAGACCTCCGGGGAGCTGTTTTTT
v_gene: TRBV7-6; abundance: many; d_gene: -; j_gene: TRBJ1-1; CDR3aa: CASSLRANTEAFF; CDR3nt: TGTGCCAGCAGCTTAAGGGCGAACACTGAAGCTTTCTTT
v_gene: TRBV20-1; abundance: many; d_gene: TRBD1; j_gene: TRBJ2-7; CDR3aa: CSALNFNRGEVSEQYF; CDR3nt: TGCAGTGCTCTAAACTTTAACAGGGGAGAGGTCTCCGAGCAGTACTTC
v_gene: TRBV12-5; abundance: -; d_gene: -; j_gene: TRBJ2-1; CDR3aa: CASGLVLIGLVNEQFF; CDR3nt: TGTGCTAGTGGTTTGGTACTCATCGGGCTTGTCAATGAGCAGTTCTTC
v_gene: TRBV7-2; abundance: many; d_gene: -; j_gene: TRBJ1-4; CDR3aa: CASSRRMGEKLFF; CDR3nt: TGTGCCAGCAGCCGAAGGATGGGCGAAAAACTGTTTTTT
v_gene: TRBV15; abundance: many; d_gene: -; j_gene: TRBJ1-1; CDR3aa: CATSRGTGGISTEAFF; CDR3nt: TGTGCCACCAGCAGAGGAACCGGGGGGATATCGACTGAAGCTTTCTTT
v_gene: TRBV12-3/TRBV12-4; abundance: few; d_gene: -; j_gene: TRBJ1-5; CDR3aa: CASSLQPGDQPQHF; CDR3nt: TGTGCCAGCAGTTTACAGCCGGGTGATCAGCCCCAGCATTTT
v_gene: TRBV7-2; abundance: -; d_gene: TRBD2; j_gene: TRBJ2-5; CDR3aa: CASSVSGGRETQNF; CDR3nt: TGTGCCAGCAGCGTATCGGGGGGACGAGAGACCCAGAACTTC
v_gene: TRBV12-3/TRBV12-4; abundance: -; d_gene: TRBD1; j_gene: TRBJ1-1; CDR3aa: CASRKGGQVPDTEAFF; CDR3nt: TGTGCCAGCAGAAAAGGGGGCCAGGTTCCGGACACTGAAGCTTTCTTT
v_gene: TRBV14; abundance: once; d_gene: -; j_gene: TRBJ2-4; CDR3aa: CASSRVGSANIQYF; CDR3nt: TGTGCCAGCAGCCGAGTGGGTTCAGCAAACATTCAGTACTTC
v_gene: TRBV14; abundance: few; d_gene: TRBD2; j_gene: TRBJ2-1; CDR3aa: CASSQAPLAGSYNEQFF; CDR3nt: TGTGCCAGCAGCCAAGCCCCACTAGCGGGCTCCTACAATGAGCAGTTCTTC
v_gene: TRBV7-2; abundance: many; d_gene: TRBD2; j_gene: TRBJ2-4; CDR3aa: CASSARLAGTDIQYF; CDR3nt: TGTGCCAGCAGCGCAAGACTAGCGGGGACGGACATTCAGTACTTC
v_gene: TRBV19; abundance: many; d_gene: -; j_gene: TRBJ2-2; CDR3aa: CASSLTSTGELFF; CDR3nt: TGTGCCAGTAGCCTCACTAGCACCGGGGAGCTGTTTTTT
v_gene: TRBV7-9; abundance: many; d_gene: -; j_gene: TRBJ1-6; CDR3aa: CASSRTEANSPLHF; CDR3nt: TGTGCCAGCAGCCGGACAGAGGCAAATTCACCCCTCCACTTT
v_gene: TRBV29-1; abundance: few; d_gene: -; j_gene: TRBJ1-1; CDR3aa: CSVEREAGTEAFF; CDR3nt: TGCAGCGTTGAGCGGGAGGCGGGCACTGAAGCTTTCTTT
v_gene: TRBV4-3; abundance: many; d_gene: TRBD2; j_gene: TRBJ2-7; CDR3aa: CASSQAAGGLGEQYF; CDR3nt: TGCGCCAGCAGCCAAGCAGCGGGAGGGTTAGGCGAGCAGTACTTC
v_gene: TRBV7-2; abundance: many; d_gene: -; j_gene: TRBJ1-1; CDR3aa: CASSLASPPGSAEAFF; CDR3nt: TGTGCCAGCAGCTTAGCTTCACCCCCGGGTAGCGCTGAAGCTTTCTTT
v_gene: TRBV25-1; abundance: -; d_gene: -; j_gene: TRBJ2-5; CDR3aa: CASSEMDGGSHQETQYF; CDR3nt: TGTGCCAGCAGTGAAATGGATGGGGGATCCCACCAAGAGACCCAGTACTTC
v_gene: TRBV7-9; abundance: -; d_gene: -; j_gene: TRBJ2-5; CDR3aa: CASSSSWETQYF; CDR3nt: TGTGCCAGCAGCTCCTCGTGGGAGACCCAGTACTTC
v_gene: TRBV7-2; abundance: many; d_gene: -; j_gene: TRBJ2-7; CDR3aa: CASSLDPGLYEQYF; CDR3nt: TGTGCCAGCAGCTTAGATCCGGGCCTCTACGAGCAGTACTTC
v_gene: TRBV7-6; abundance: many; d_gene: -; j_gene: TRBJ2-7; CDR3aa: CASSFVGAEQYF; CDR3nt: TGTGCCAGCAGCTTCGTCGGGGCCGAGCAGTACTTC
v_gene: TRBV18; abundance: -; d_gene: -; j_gene: TRBJ1-1; CDR3aa: CASSALTSLRQAFF; CDR3nt: TGTGCCAGCTCAGCTCTGACAAGTTTAAGGCAAGCTTTCTTT
v_gene: TRBV7-9; abundance: -; d_gene: -; j_gene: TRBJ1-4; CDR3aa: CASSINRETNEKLFF; CDR3nt: TGTGCCAGCAGCATCAACAGGGAGACTAATGAAAAACTGTTTTTT
v_gene: TRBV7-9; abundance: many; d_gene: -; j_gene: TRBJ2-7; CDR3aa: CASSLVSGFYEQYF; CDR3nt: TGTGCCAGCAGCTTAGTGTCGGGATTCTACGAGCAGTACTTC
v_gene: TRBV29-1; abundance: -; d_gene: -; j_gene: TRBJ1-2; CDR3aa: CSVEGQGWVGYTF; CDR3nt: TGCAGCGTTGAGGGGCAGGGGTGGGTGGGCTACACCTTC
v_gene: TRBV29-1; abundance: few; d_gene: -; j_gene: TRBJ2-7; CDR3aa: CSYGLGYEQYF; CDR3nt: TGCAGCTATGGACTTGGATACGAGCAGTACTTC
v_gene: TRBV28; abundance: many; d_gene: -; j_gene: TRBJ2-6; CDR3aa: CASSWDPGADSGANVLTF; CDR3nt: TGTGCCAGCAGTTGGGACCCAGGGGCTGACTCTGGGGCCAACGTCCTGACTTTC
v_gene: TRBV7-6; abundance: many; d_gene: -; j_gene: TRBJ1-6; CDR3aa: CASSLEGLGSYNSPLHF; CDR3nt: TGTGCCAGCAGCTTAGAAGGGTTGGGCTCCTATAATTCACCCCTCCACTTT
v_gene: TRBV6-2/TRBV6-3; abundance: many; d_gene: -; j_gene: TRBJ1-1; CDR3aa: CASRTVGTIRRDEAFF; CDR3nt: TGTGCCAGCAGAACGGTTGGGACCATCCGAAGGGATGAAGCTTTCTTT
v_gene: TRBV29-1; abundance: many; d_gene: -; j_gene: TRBJ2-5; CDR3aa: CSVARAPETQYF; CDR3nt: TGCAGCGTTGCGAGGGCACCGGAGACCCAGTACTTC
v_gene: TRBV28; abundance: few; d_gene: TRBD1; j_gene: TRBJ1-5; CDR3aa: CASSPLQDREDQPQHF; CDR3nt: TGTGCCAGCAGTCCGCTCCAGGACAGGGAAGATCAGCCCCAGCATTTT
v_gene: TRBV10-1; abundance: -; d_gene: -; j_gene: TRBJ2-2; CDR3aa: CASSVFGGPDTGELFF; CDR3nt: TGCGCCAGCAGTGTGTTCGGGGGACCCGACACCGGGGAGCTGTTTTTT
v_gene: TRBV7-2; abundance: many; d_gene: -; j_gene: TRBJ1-5; CDR3aa: CASSVQGLRGNQPQHF; CDR3nt: TGTGCCAGCAGCGTGCAGGGTTTACGCGGCAATCAGCCCCAGCATTTT
v_gene: TRBV25-1; abundance: few; d_gene: -; j_gene: TRBJ2-1; CDR3aa: CASSERDGVYNEQFF; CDR3nt: TGTGCCAGCAGTGAACGGGACGGAGTTTACAATGAGCAGTTCTTC
v_gene: TRBV4-3; abundance: few; d_gene: -; j_gene: TRBJ2-4; CDR3aa: CASSQDRERNIQYF; CDR3nt: TGCGCCAGCAGCCAAGATCGAGAGAGAAACATTCAGTACTTC
v_gene: TRBV7-2; abundance: many; d_gene: TRBD2; j_gene: TRBJ2-6; CDR3aa: CASSLTSVRANVLTF; CDR3nt: TGTGCCAGCAGCCTCACTAGCGTGCGGGCCAACGTCCTGACTTTC
v_gene: TRBV12-5; abundance: -; d_gene: -; j_gene: TRBJ2-5; CDR3aa: CASGSLETQYF; CDR3nt: TGTGCTAGTGGTTCCTTGGAGACCCAGTACTTC
v_gene: TRBV20-1; abundance: -; d_gene: TRBD2; j_gene: TRBJ2-7; CDR3aa: CSASRLTSDYEQYF; CDR3nt: TGCAGTGCGTCCCGGTTGACTAGCGACTACGAGCAGTACTTC
v_gene: TRBV28; abundance: many; d_gene: -; j_gene: TRBJ1-1; CDR3aa: CASSLGGYRSPNTEAFF; CDR3nt: TGTGCCAGCAGCCTAGGGGGGTACAGGTCCCCGAACACTGAAGCTTTCTTT